This T cell receptor (beta chain) was identified in a study of CD8+ T cells in alopecia areata. At the level of the study: Those treated were given oral tofacitinib at 5 to 10 mg twice daily. Broader study findings: Scalp sequencing captures resident alphabeta T cells of normal skin too.

Concerning this clone: Its matching antigen is unknown.

Lesional scalp tissue (obtained by punch biopsy) and peripheral blood were collected from alopecia areata patients. PBMCs served as the source from which CD4+ and CD8+ T cells were sorted. RNA extraction and reverse transcription yielded cDNA as sequencing template. Produced via immunoSEQ multiplex PCR; TCRdb's table is partial and in-frame only. In the table there are about 180,000 clones, around 60% of which are singletons. Trimming shortened V by 6 bases and J by 1 base, and 12 bases separated the two germline ends. Germline values: CDR1 MNHEY, CDR2 SVGAGI. The CDR3 runs 14 residues. The input for sequencing was CD4+ T cells sorted from blood, taken at week 0. This clonotype was obtained from a human donor with alopecia areata. V and J are TRBV6-5 and TRBJ2-5, with D maybe TRBD1 (6 bases). Written as DNA, the CDR3 is TGTGCCAGCAGCTTCAACAGGGCCCAAGAGACCCAGTACTTC. Its translation: CASSFNRAQETQYF.